The 28 T cell receptor beta chains below all came from one sample that was sequenced in a study of blood T cell repertoires in COVID-19. Generated by immunoSEQ multiplex PCR, the TCRdb table keeps only in-frame clones and is missing some. The repertoire has about 220,000 clones, roughly 85% of them found once; the top ten carry roughly 2.5%. The source material was peripheral blood. The receptors derive from a middle-aged woman with active or convalescent COVID-19.

The rearrangement links TRBV18 to TRBJ2-5; 9 nucleotides match TRBD1. Germline V CDR1 and CDR2: KGHSH, LQKENI. The junction had 11 bases not matched to a gene; V was cut back by 8 bases and J by 4 bases. The CDR3 covers 15 residues. CDR3 DNA: TGTGCCAGCGCGCAGACAGGGGGGTTAGGAGAGACCCAGTACTTC. It codes for CASAQTGGLGETQYF.

The J gene is TRBJ1-2, the V gene TRBV20-1, with D tentatively TRBD1 (6 bases). This CDR3 contains 13 residues. The germline V gene has CDR1 DFQATT and CDR2 SNEGSKA (reference sequence). Trimming cost V 3 bases and J 14 bases, with 22 bases left between them. CDR3 region: CSASAPLDSSRTF. Here the CDR3 DNA reads TGCAGTGCTAGTGCCCCACTGGACAGTTCTCGGACCTTC.

This clone was detected only once. J is TRBJ2-7 and V is TRBV2; D unclear. V lost 10 bases to trimming and J lost 0 bases, with 10 bases between them. The CDR3 loop spans 12 amino acids. In germline, CDR1 is SNHLY, CDR2 FYNNEI. CDR3 protein: CATESGSYEQYF. DNA for the CDR3: TGTGCCACCGAGTCCGGCTCCTACGAGCAGTACTTC.

The rearrangement joins TRBV9 to TRBJ1-1; no reliable D call. CDR3 length: 15 residues. With 3 bases removed from V and 0 bases from J, the gap between germline ends came to 12 bases. Germline lookup yields CDR1 SGDLS and CDR2 YYNGEE. CDR3 nucleotide sequence: TGTGCCAGCAGCGGGGGAGGACGGATGAACACTGAAGCTTTCTTT. Translating gives CASSGGGRMNTEAFF.

The V gene is TRBV4-3, the J gene TRBJ2-1, with D possibly TRBD2 on 7 matching bases. The CDR3 spans 15 residues. V gave up 4 bases and J gave up 0 bases, with 10 bases separating them. Germline-derived CDR1 and CDR2 are LGHNA and YSLEER. The CDR3 region is CASSRGGGSYNEQFF. CDR3 nucleotides: TGCGCCAGCAGCCGAGGGGGGGGCTCCTACAATGAGCAGTTCTTC.

The CDR3 DNA sequence: TGTGCCAGCAGTGAATTCGGACAGGGCAGGTCACCCCTCCACTTT. Translating gives CASSEFGQGRSPLHF. The chain links TRBV25-1 to TRBJ1-6; TRBD1 aligns across 8 bases. Trimming took 1 base from V and 10 from J; bases not matched to a gene: 6. The germline V gene encodes CDR1 MGHDK and CDR2 SYGVNS. The CDR3 has 15 amino acids.

The gene calls are TRBV6-5 and TRBJ1-6; TRBD1 agrees at 9 bases. The germline V gene encodes CDR1 MNHEY and CDR2 SVGAGI. This CDR3 is built from 13 residues. The trim removed 8 bases at V and 7 bases at J, leaving 3 bases unmatched. The DNA of the CDR3 is TGTGCCAGCCGGGACAGGGTAAATTCACCCCTCCACTTT. Translating gives CASRDRVNSPLHF.

CDR3 region: CSAGDRVTLQETQYF. The DNA of the CDR3 is TGCAGTGCTGGTGACAGGGTAACCCTCCAAGAGACCCAGTACTTC. V usage is TRBV20-1 and J usage is TRBJ2-5, with 7 positions matching TRBD1. This CDR3 comprises 15 residues. Germline V gives CDR1 DFQATT, CDR2 SNEGSKA (reference sequence). The V and J ends lost 5 bases and 1 base, in that order; junction bases with no gene match: 10.

The CDR3 spells CASSHPGLSGNTIYF. The CDR3 DNA reads TGTGCCAGCAGCCACCCGGGTCTCTCTGGAAACACCATATATTTT. The gene calls are TRBV6-2 or TRBV6-3 and TRBJ1-3; D not resolved. Germline V CDR1 and CDR2: MNHEY, SVGEGT. CDR3 length: 15 amino acids. V gave up 6 bases and J gave up 0 bases, with 12 bases separating them.

This chain joins TRBV6-5 and TRBJ1-5, with TRBD1 identical over 9 bases. The CDR3 covers 15 residues. CDR1 MNHEY and CDR2 SVGAGI come from the germline V gene. V shed 6 bases and J 5 bases; nucleotides not matched to a gene: 8. CDR3 in DNA: TGTGCCAGCAGATCACAGGGGGCGGCGGATCAGCCCCAGCATTTT. This sequence encodes CASRSQGAADQPQHF.

The chain recombines TRBV29-1 with TRBJ1-4, with D possibly TRBD1 on 6 matching bases. The CDR3 spans 13 residues. The V end was cut by 5 bases, the J end by 4 bases, with 11 bases between. Germline values: CDR1 SQVTM, CDR2 ANQGSEA. This CDR3 is CSVRGQNNEKLFF. DNA for the CDR3: TGCAGCGTTCGCGGACAGAATAATGAAAAACTGTTTTTT.

CDR3 in amino acids: CASSQNKQGANYGYTF. Here the CDR3 DNA reads TGTGCCAGCTCACAGAATAAACAGGGCGCTAACTATGGCTACACCTTC. V usage is TRBV18 and J usage is TRBJ1-2; D possibly corresponds to TRBD1 (6 bases). The germline V gene encodes CDR1 KGHSH and CDR2 LQKENI. The V gene lost 4 bases and the J gene lost 0 bases, with 15 bases spanning the gap. The CDR3 runs 16 residues. Supplemented by reference TRBV18 and TRBJ1-2, the full variable domain reads NAGVMQNPRHLVRRRGQEARLRCSPMKGHSHVYWYRQLPEEGLKFMVYLQKENIIDESGMPKERFSAEFPKEGPSILRIQQVVRGDSAAYFCASSQNKQGANYGYTFGSGTRLTVV.

The chain has TRBV5-1 and TRBJ1-1; D is undetermined. The CDR3 consists of 14 residues. The V gene's germline CDR1 is SGHRS and CDR2 YFSETQ. Trimming took 4 bases from V and 1 from J, leaving 11 bases between them. The CDR3 coding sequence is TGCGCCAGCAGCCGGAGGTTAGAGAACACTGAAGCTTTCTTT. Its protein is CASSRRLENTEAFF.

The chain has TRBV19 and TRBJ1-5, with TRBD1 identical over 7 bases. Germline CDR1 is LNHDA and CDR2 is SQIVND (reference sequence). The CDR3 runs 16 residues. Trimming cost V 5 bases and J 0 bases; bases outside gene matches: 7. CDR3 nucleotides: TGTGCCAGTAGTCCCGCCCCAGGGGGTAGCAATCAGCCCCAGCATTTT. This encodes CASSPAPGGSNQPQHF.

This clone was seen a few times. This chain uses TRBV2 with TRBJ2-2; D is undetermined. The germline V and J ends were trimmed by 2 bases and 7 bases, with 11 bases remaining between them. Germline CDR1 reads SNHLY; CDR2 reads FYNNEI. This CDR3 is built from 14 residues. The DNA of the CDR3 is TGTGCCAGCAGTGAAATGTCCTTCGGCGGGGAGCTGTTTTTT. It is translated as CASSEMSFGGELFF.

The genes are TRBV4-2 and TRBJ2-3; D might be TRBD2 (5 bases). CDR1 is LGHNA and CDR2 is YNFKEQ in the germline V gene. The CDR3 extends over 15 amino acids. V lost 0 bases and J lost 2, with 9 bases in between. CDR3 in DNA: TGTGCCAGCAGCCAAGACGACTATCTCACAGATACGCAGTATTTT. Protein sequence: CASSQDDYLTDTQYF.

The J gene is TRBJ2-5, the V gene TRBV4-2, with D possibly being TRBD1 (6 bases). V was clipped by 3 bases and J by 5 bases, with 16 bases between them. This CDR3 has 15 residues. Germline CDR1 is LGHNA and CDR2 is YNFKEQ. The CDR3 sequence is CASSQSSGVGETQYF. The CDR3 DNA reads TGTGCCAGCAGCCAGAGTTCAGGGGTTGGGGAGACCCAGTACTTC.

This chain uses TRBV7-9 with TRBJ1-1; D call uncertain. The ends were cut back, 5 bases at V and 6 bases at J, with 10 bases in the middle. Germline CDR1 reads SEHNR; CDR2 reads FQNEAQ (reference sequence). This CDR3 region has 12 residues. The CDR3 reads CASSATDSEAFF. The CDR3 nucleotides read TGTGCCAGCAGCGCAACAGATTCTGAAGCTTTCTTT.

V gene TRBV5-1 combines with J gene TRBJ1-3; 7 nucleotides match TRBD1. Germline V CDR1 and CDR2: SGHRS, YFSETQ. The CDR3 is made up of 16 amino acids. The ends lost 2 bases at V and 2 bases at J; junction bases unmatched: 7. The CDR3, as DNA: TGCGCCAGCAGCTTAGGATTAGGGGGCACTGGAAACACCATATATTTT. Amino acid sequence: CASSLGLGGTGNTIYF.

This chain connects TRBV7-9 to TRBJ2-3, with unresolved D. The germline V and J ends were trimmed by 2 bases and 10 bases, with 13 bases remaining between them. Germline CDR1 reads SEHNR; CDR2 reads FQNEAQ (reference sequence). The CDR3 consists of 13 residues. CDR3 nucleotide sequence: TGTGCCAGCAGCTTAAATAAGCACCCGTCGCAGTATTTT. As protein: CASSLNKHPSQYF.

The V gene is TRBV11-3, the J gene TRBJ1-1, with D unresolved. Germline V CDR1 and CDR2: SGHNT, YENEEA. The length of the CDR3 is 14 residues. Trimming removed 5 bases at V and 3 bases at J, with 13 bases between. CDR3: CASSPDSWDTEAFF. In nucleotides, the CDR3 is TGTGCCAGCAGCCCCGACTCGTGGGACACTGAAGCTTTCTTT. Based on the CDR3 plus reference TRBV11-3 and TRBJ1-1, the full variable domain is EAGVVQSPRYKIIEKKQPVAFWCNPISGHNTLYWYLQNLGQGPELLIRYENEEAVDDSQLPKDRFSAERLKGVDSTLKIQPAELGDSAVYLCASSPDSWDTEAFFGQGTRLTVV.

The chain links TRBV9 to TRBJ2-2, with a possible D match to TRBD2 (5 bases). In germline, CDR1 is SGDLS, CDR2 YYNGEE. The CDR3 is made up of 15 amino acids. Trimming removed 1 base from V and 1 base from J, with 8 bases in between. The CDR3: CASSVFRGNTGELFF. CDR3 coding DNA: TGTGCCAGCAGCGTATTCCGGGGGAACACCGGGGAGCTGTTTTTT.

The chain recombines TRBV2 with TRBJ1-6, with D tentatively TRBD1 (6 bases). CDR1 is SNHLY and CDR2 is FYNNEI in the germline V gene. With 7 bases removed from V and 13 bases from J, the gap between germline ends came to 14 bases. This CDR3 is built from 12 residues. CDR3 in DNA: TGTGCCAGCAATTATCAGCAGGGGCCCCTCCACTTT. This sequence encodes CASNYQQGPLHF.

This chain links TRBV7-9 with TRBJ2-1; possibly TRBD2 for D (5 bases). CDR1 SEHNR and CDR2 FQNEAQ come from the germline V gene (reference sequence). The V end was cut by 3 bases, the J end by 5 bases, with 11 bases between. The CDR3 runs 14 residues. The CDR3 sequence is CASSFSYGDNEQFF. As DNA, the CDR3 is TGTGCCAGCAGCTTTTCTTACGGGGACAATGAGCAGTTCTTC.

V usage is TRBV9 and J usage is TRBJ2-5; 8 bases fit TRBD1. V was clipped by 1 base and J by 6 bases; unmatched bases: 8. This CDR3 has 15 residues. CDR1 SGDLS and CDR2 YYNGEE come from the germline V gene. DNA for the CDR3: TGTGCCAGCAGCGTAAATGGACAGGGAGGAAAGACCCAGTACTTC. It is translated as CASSVNGQGGKTQYF.

This clone is classed as medium-sized. The CDR3, as DNA: TGTGCCAGCAGTGAGGAAGCCGGGACAGGGGCCTACGAGCAGTACTTC. Amino acid sequence: CASSEEAGTGAYEQYF. This chain uses TRBV6-1 with TRBJ2-7, with 10 bases identical to TRBD1. J was trimmed by 2 bases and V by 3 bases; bases with no gene match: 7. Germline loops: CDR1 MNHNS, CDR2 SASEGT. The CDR3 loop spans 16 amino acids.

In its sample, this clone was seen once. The rearrangement uses TRBV15 and TRBJ2-7; no clear D gene. Germline V gives CDR1 LNHNV, CDR2 YYDKDF (reference sequence). The CDR3 length is 15 residues. Between the trimmed V and J ends, which lost 1 base and 4 bases, there was a span of 14 bases. CDR3 sequence reads: CATSRVAVPSYEQYF. DNA for the CDR3: TGTGCCACCAGCAGAGTGGCCGTCCCCTCGTACGAGCAGTACTTC.

The gene calls are TRBV9 and TRBJ2-7; D is unclear. The ends were cut back, 2 bases at V and 1 base at J, with 13 bases in the middle. The germline V gene encodes CDR1 SGDLS and CDR2 YYNGEE. This CDR3 comprises 15 residues. The CDR3, as DNA: TGTGCCAGCAGCGTGGGCGTAGAATCTTCCTACGAGCAGTACTTC. Residues: CASSVGVESSYEQYF. The full variable domain, completed using reference TRBV9 and TRBJ2-7, is DSGVTQTPKHLITATGQRVTLRCSPRSGDLSVYWYQQSLDQGLQFLIQYYNGEERAKGNILERFSAQQFPDLHSELNLSSLELGDSALYFCASSVGVESSYEQYFGPGTRLTVT.